This T cell receptor (beta chain) was found in a study of response to subunit inactivated influenza vaccine (dated by TCRdb to the late 2010s). About the investigation overall: Deep quantitative T cell receptor repertoire profiling was used in the study to track responses to a trivalent subunit inactivated influenza vaccine.

Taken from the germline V gene, the CDR1 and CDR2 loops are SNHLY and FYNNEI. After removal of 6 bases from V and 8 bases from J, the junction retains 11 bases not matched to a gene. The CDR3 holds 15 amino acids from the cysteine to the phenylalanine. Of the read, only the CDR3 DNA is kept; its 45 bases are in frame from base 1. This clonotype has a handful of counts. Its antigen is not yet known. No much larger clone exists at a distance of one base, and base qualities are not known. To prepare the library, RT-PCR was applied. Sequencing took place on an Illumina HiSeq 2500. The public reads were quality trimmed at Q25 with fastp and then assembled into clones with MiXCR by TCRdb, keeping productive beta chains. One record per CDR3 amino acid sequence lists the most common genes and DNA. The sample yields roughly 540,000 distinct CDR3 sequences; approximately 24% were counted once. Jointly, the top ten make up about 2.8% of the sample.

Points the paper makes about the study in general: It was suggested by the authors that each seasonal influenza vaccination may recruit only a limited number of new T cells.

Another study also made use of these data, one on T cells expressing NK-cell markers. The second study, in turn, reports: 5'RACE template switching, by which a universal primer site and unique molecular identifiers were added, was used to make TCR beta cDNA libraries. Eight or nine donors provided sorted CD3+CD56+NKG2C+, CD3+CD56+NKG2C- and CD3+CD56-NKG2C+ T-cell subsets, whose TCR beta-chain repertoires were profiled. Of the eight sequenced donors, seven were found to be HCMV-seropositive and one was found to be HCMV-seronegative. To restrict sorting to alphabetaTCR-expressing T cells, an anti-gammadeltaTCR antibody was added in several experiments. In six donors, the dominant CD3+CD56+NKG2C+ clonotypes ranked among the top 10 CD8+ clonotypes, making up 1.0-7.0% of CD8+ T cells. Those dominant clonotypes were again the most abundant among CD3+CD56-NKG2C+ cells in several donors, at 28.3-60.1%. It remained unclear whether the expanded NKG2C-expressing T cell clones were specific for HCMV antigens. Randomly selected healthy volunteers, three men and five women, were used as the eight sequenced donors. A commercial ELISA kit detecting HCMV-specific IgG in serum was used to determine HCMV serostatus. Peripheral blood mononuclear cells were isolated from blood by Ficoll density gradient centrifugation. Magnetic immunoseparation with Miltenyi isolation kits was used to isolate CD4+ and CD8+ T cells from PBMC. cDNA synthesis was primed from the TCR beta constant segment and was followed by two successive PCR amplification steps. Libraries were sequenced as 2 x 150 bp reads on Illumina HiSeq 2000/2500, MiSeq or NextSeq. MIGEC handled demultiplexing of the reads and grouping by UMI, while MiTCR was used to assemble and quantify clonotypes. To exclude erroneous sequences, any TCR cDNA sequence not supported by at least two reads was discarded. The tcR package was used for downstream repertoire analysis, with clonotypes matched between fractions based on CDR3 nucleotide sequence plus V segment. VDJmatch was used to annotate antigen specificity against VDJdb, with one amino acid substitution in CDR3 allowed.

This sequence was found in a man over 45 who received an inactivated influenza vaccine. Donor details come from another sample of the same person, matched by shared clones. Source: CD4+ T cells sorted from PBMCs, taken approximately 12 days after vaccination. In this chain, TRBV2 is recombined with TRBJ2-2, and TRBD1 aligns with 8 junction nucleotides. The CDR3 in this case is CASSTSTGVGGELFF. The sequence in DNA is TGTGCCAGCAGCACGTCGACAGGGGTCGGGGGGGAGCTGTTTTTT.